This T cell receptor beta chain stems from a study of identical twins (TCRdb year 2016). Regarding the complete study: To test whether fetal clonotypes persist, this study deep-sequenced TCR alpha and beta repertoires from monozygotic twins, from unrelated adults of various ages, and from cord blood. To rule out contamination, the twin experiments were replicated at different times with different library preparation protocols. Points the paper makes about the study in general: Zero-insertion analyses could be partly confounded by invariant T cells such as MAIT and iNKT, although diverse VJ usage argued against such confounding for most clonotypes. Because the same donors could not be followed over many years, the conclusions relied on cross-sectional statistical analysis. Excess twin sharing in beta out-of-frame sequences was weaker because fewer shared sequences lowered the signal-to-noise ratio. Out-of-frame TCR alpha sharing in monozygotic twins was systematically underestimated by recombination models, whereas sharing between unrelated individuals was in agreement with the recombination models. Compared with coincidental sharing between unrelated individuals, out-of-frame TCR alpha sequences shared between twins had an excess of sequences with low generation probability. Abundant cord blood beta clonotypes carried fewer insertions; young adult naive repertoires showed a weaker similar trend, while memory repertoires showed none.

This clonotype was seen just once. The target of this receptor is not known. Base qualities are not recorded, but no much larger clone differs from it by a single base. CDR1 ENHRY and CDR2 SYGVKD were looked up in the germline V gene. The CDR3 numbers 15 residues from cysteine through phenylalanine. Left in the record is the CDR3 DNA by itself, 45 bases read in frame from the first base. Trimming at the junction amounts to 3 bases on V and 0 bases on J, and the germline ends lie 9 bases apart. Every donor in the study was a healthy Caucasian. Library method: 5' RACE. TCRdb shows the sequencer as Illumina HiSeq 2000. A universal primer binding site was added through template switching, and the final cDNA carried a unique molecular identifier so that TCR cDNA molecules could be counted accurately. Specific primers in the conserved constant-segment region were used to synthesize first-strand cDNA for TCR alpha and beta chains. To control for contamination, every cDNA library was double barcoded, receiving both a SMART-Mk sample barcode and Illumina barcodes. Two successive PCR steps introduced TruSeq adapter sequences along with Illumina sample barcodes. Sequencing of the TCR alpha and beta cDNA libraries was done on the Illumina HiSeq platform using custom primers. In the original analysis: Unique molecular identifiers were extracted from raw reads with MiGEC, and CDR3 positions were determined with MiXCR. Recombination models were inferred per individual with the repgenHMM and IGoR tools using an EM algorithm. Shared clonotypes were analyzed with the tcR package in R, and sharing was normalized by the product of cloneset sizes. Out-of-frame nonproductive sequences were analyzed to study raw recombination free of thymic and clonal selection effects. Through fastp at Q25 and MiXCR, TCRdb rebuilt clones from the public reads, retaining in-frame beta chains. All rows with the same CDR3 protein become a single entry with the most common DNA and genes. The V and J calls reflect TCRdb's pipeline rather than the authors' work. The sample table lists 1.5 million or so distinct CDR3 sequences, under 35% of them with a count of one. The ten biggest clones cover about 0.25% of the sample.

Sequencing was carried out using cord blood. The receptor was derived from a newborn girl in good health. This receptor chain uses TRBV10-3 and TRBJ1-5; no D gene is confidently identified. The CDR3 has the sequence CAISDGRSSNQPQHF. The DNA sequence is as follows: TGTGCCATCAGTGACGGTAGAAGTAGCAATCAGCCCCAGCATTTT.